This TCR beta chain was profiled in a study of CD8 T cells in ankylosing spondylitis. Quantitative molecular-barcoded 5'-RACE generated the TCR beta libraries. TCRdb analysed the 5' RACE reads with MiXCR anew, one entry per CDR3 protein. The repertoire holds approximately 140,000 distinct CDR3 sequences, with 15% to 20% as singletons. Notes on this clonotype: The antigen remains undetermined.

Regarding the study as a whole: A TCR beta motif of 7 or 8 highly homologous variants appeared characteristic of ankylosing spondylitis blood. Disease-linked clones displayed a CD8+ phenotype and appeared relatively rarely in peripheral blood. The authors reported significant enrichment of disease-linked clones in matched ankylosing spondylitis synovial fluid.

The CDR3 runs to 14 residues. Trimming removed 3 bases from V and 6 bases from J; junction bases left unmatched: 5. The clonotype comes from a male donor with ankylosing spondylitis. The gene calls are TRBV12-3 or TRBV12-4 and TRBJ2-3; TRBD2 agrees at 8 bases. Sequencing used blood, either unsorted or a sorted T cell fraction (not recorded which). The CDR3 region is CASSFVAGPDTQYF. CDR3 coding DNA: TGTGCCAGCAGTTTTGTAGCGGGGCCCGATACGCAGTATTTT.